The 13 T cell receptor beta chains below all came from one sample that was sequenced in a study of prognosis after radiotherapy for stage I lung cancer. Two-round multiplex PCR amplified TCR beta CDR3 from genomic DNA. Initially, in first-round PCR, primers specific to each TRBV and TRBJ gene were used. One entry per CDR3 protein, called by TCRdb with MiXCR from the multiplex PCR reads. The sample yields 45,000 to 70,000 distinct CDR3 sequences, less than 30% seen once. Sequenced here: PBMCs, sampled before or after stereotactic body radiation therapy (not recorded which). The source of these receptors is a donor aged 50 or older with non-small cell lung cancer.

This clonotype was recorded only once. Since a much larger clone is just one base distant, this may be a read error. The rearrangement uses TRBV6-1 and TRBJ2-5; D is possibly TRBD2 (7 bases). Germline loops: CDR1 MNHNS, CDR2 SASEGT. CDR3 size: 15 residues. The CDR3 DNA follows: TGTGACAGCAACCGCGGGCGGGGGCTCCAAGAGACCCAGTACTTC. It yields the protein CDSNRGRGLQETQYF.

In regard to this clonotype: A much more abundant neighbour one base away suggests this may be a read error. The chain employs TRBV6-2 or TRBV6-3 and TRBJ2-1, with TRBD2 matching over 7 bases. The CDR3 runs to 15 residues. CDR1 and CDR2 from the germline V gene are MNHEY and SVGEGT. CDR3 DNA: TGTGTCAGCAGTGAAGCGGGGTGGCGTTGGAATGAGCAGTTCTTC. Its protein product is CVSSEAGWRWNEQFF.

The sample holds many counts of this clonotype. The V gene is TRBV3-1, the J gene TRBJ1-3, with no clear D. V shed 1 base and J shed 3 bases, with 7 bases lying between them. Germline CDR1 is LGHDT and CDR2 is YNNKEL (reference sequence). This CDR3 contains 14 residues. The CDR3 region is CASSQGLVGNTIYF. As DNA, the CDR3 is TGTGCCAGCAGCCAAGGGTTAGTTGGAAACACCATATATTTT.

This clonotype was seen repeatedly, ten times or more. The chain is built from TRBV4-2 and TRBJ2-6; D not certain. Germline-derived CDR1 and CDR2 are LGHNA and YNFKEQ. V gave up 1 base and J gave up 0 bases, with 4 bases separating them. This CDR3 contains 15 residues. This CDR3 reads CASSQGDSGANVLTF. As DNA, the CDR3 is TGTGCCAGCAGCCAAGGGGACTCTGGGGCCAACGTCCTGACTTTC.

This clonotype has at least ten counts. The V gene is TRBV10-3, the J gene TRBJ1-5; 9 bases are a match to TRBD1. V dropped 5 bases and J dropped 8; count of bases not matched to a gene: 10. The germline V gene encodes CDR1 ENHRY and CDR2 SYGVKD. The CDR3 runs 15 residues. This CDR3 is CAISNRGPHSEPQHF. The CDR3 nucleotides read TGTGCCATCAGTAACAGGGGGCCCCACTCGGAGCCCCAGCATTTT.

At least ten counts were recorded for this clonotype. The genes are TRBV5-1 and TRBJ1-1; 9 nucleotides agree with TRBD1. This CDR3 has 13 amino acids. Germline values: CDR1 SGHRS, CDR2 YFSETQ. Unmatched junction bases numbered 0, after V lost 3 bases and J lost 3 bases. The CDR3 is CASSWTGDTEAFF. DNA of the CDR3: TGCGCCAGCAGCTGGACAGGGGACACTGAAGCTTTCTTT.

The table lists this clonotype with many counts. This chain connects TRBV6-1 to TRBJ2-3; D is possibly TRBD2 (5 bases). From germline, CDR1 is MNHNS and CDR2 SASEGT. This CDR3 region has 16 residues. Trimming stripped 4 bases from V and 2 bases from J, with 16 bases between. The DNA of the CDR3 is TGTGCCAGCAGTGCCAATTCGGACTCCTCCACAGATACGCAGTATTTT. As protein: CASSANSDSSTDTQYF.

V and J are TRBV19 and TRBJ2-1, with 11 bases that match TRBD2. Germline assignment: CDR1 LNHDA and CDR2 SQIVND (reference sequence). V lost 7 bases to trimming and J lost 6 bases; unmatched junction nucleotides: 8. CDR3 length: 15 amino acids. CDR3 region: CASITTSGESNEQFF. CDR3 DNA sequence: TGTGCCAGTATTACGACTAGCGGGGAATCCAATGAGCAGTTCTTC.

The chain couples TRBV19 to TRBJ1-2; D not certain. The germline V gene encodes CDR1 LNHDA and CDR2 SQIVND (reference sequence). Deletions cut 5 bases from V and 4 bases from J, with 14 bases between. This CDR3 is built from 14 residues. In DNA form, the CDR3 reads TGTGCCAGTAGTCCTTATGGGTGTGTCTATGGCTACACCTTC. This translates into CASSPYGCVYGYTF.

This clonotype was seen at least ten times. The chain is built from TRBV2 and TRBJ1-2, with D perhaps TRBD1 (5 bases). From germline, CDR1 is SNHLY and CDR2 FYNNEI. V gave up 6 bases and J gave up 3 bases, with 11 bases separating them. CDR3 length: 13 amino acids. The CDR3 coding sequence is TGTGCCAGCAGCCGCAGGGCGGACTATGGCTACACCTTC. Translating gives CASSRRADYGYTF.

This clonotype was observed at least ten times. The chain uses TRBV5-1 and TRBJ1-1; tentative D call: TRBD1 (6 bases). V was shortened by 3 bases and J by 1 base, with 19 bases between the two germline ends. The length of the CDR3 is 17 residues. Germline CDR1 reads SGHRS; CDR2 reads YFSETQ. This chain's CDR3 is CASSSTHGGLGNTEAFF. The DNA for the CDR3 is TGCGCCAGCAGCTCCACTCATGGGGGGCTGGGGAACACTGAAGCTTTCTTT.

This clonotype was seen at least ten times. The chain recombines TRBV6-1 with TRBJ2-6, with 10 bases that match TRBD2. CDR1 is MNHNS and CDR2 is SASEGT in the germline V gene. The J segment lost 0 bases and the V segment lost 2 bases, leaving 4 bases of the junction unmatched. The CDR3 is 18 amino acids. The DNA for the CDR3 is TGTGCCAGCAGTGAAAATGGACTAGCGGCCTCTGGGGCCAACGTCCTGACTTTC. Amino acids: CASSENGLAASGANVLTF.

The sample holds many counts of this clonotype. The rearrangement uses TRBV7-2 and TRBJ1-1, with D uncertain. The CDR3 contains 14 residues. Trimming removed 1 base from V and 1 base from J, with 7 bases in between. Germline V gene lookup returns CDR1 SGHTA and CDR2 FQGNSA. In DNA form, the CDR3 reads TGTGCCAGCAGCTTAGGTCCAGGGAACACTGAAGCTTTCTTT. It translates to CASSLGPGNTEAFF. Supplemented by reference TRBV7-2 and TRBJ1-1, the full variable domain reads GAGVSQSPSNKVTEKGKDVELRCDPISGHTALYWYRQSLGQGLEFLIYFQGNSAPDKSGLPSDRFSAERTGGSVSTLTIQRTQQEDSAVYLCASSLGPGNTEAFFGQGTRLTVV.